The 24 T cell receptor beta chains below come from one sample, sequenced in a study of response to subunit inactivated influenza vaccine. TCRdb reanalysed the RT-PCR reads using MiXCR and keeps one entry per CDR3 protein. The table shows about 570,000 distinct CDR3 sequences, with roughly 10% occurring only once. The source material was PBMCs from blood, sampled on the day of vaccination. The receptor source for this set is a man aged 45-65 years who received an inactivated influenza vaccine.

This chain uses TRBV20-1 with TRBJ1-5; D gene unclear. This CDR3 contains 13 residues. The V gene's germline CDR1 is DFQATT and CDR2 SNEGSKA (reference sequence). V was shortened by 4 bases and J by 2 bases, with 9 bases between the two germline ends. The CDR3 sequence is CSAMEWGNQPQHF. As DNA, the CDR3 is TGCAGTGCTATGGAGTGGGGCAATCAGCCCCAGCATTTT.

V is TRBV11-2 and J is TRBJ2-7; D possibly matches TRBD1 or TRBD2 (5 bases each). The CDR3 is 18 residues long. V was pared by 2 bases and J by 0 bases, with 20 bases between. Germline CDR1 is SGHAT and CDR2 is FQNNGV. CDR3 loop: CASSLISHGTEVSYEQYF. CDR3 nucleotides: TGTGCCAGCAGCTTAATATCCCATGGGACGGAGGTCTCCTACGAGCAGTACTTC.

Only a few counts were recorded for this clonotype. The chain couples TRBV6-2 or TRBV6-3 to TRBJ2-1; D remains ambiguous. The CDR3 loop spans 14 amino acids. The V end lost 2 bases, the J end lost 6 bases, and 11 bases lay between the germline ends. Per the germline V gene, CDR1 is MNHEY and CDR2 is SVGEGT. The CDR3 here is CASSYRQIINEQFF. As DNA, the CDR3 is TGTGCCAGCAGTTACCGCCAGATTATCAATGAGCAGTTCTTC.

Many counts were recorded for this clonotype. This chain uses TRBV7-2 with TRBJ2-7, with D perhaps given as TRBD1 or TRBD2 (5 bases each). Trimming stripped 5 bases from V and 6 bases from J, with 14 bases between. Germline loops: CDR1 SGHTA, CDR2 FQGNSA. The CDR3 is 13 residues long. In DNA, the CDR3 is TGTGCCAGCAGCAAGACAGACGGAGGCGAGCAGTACTTC. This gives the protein CASSKTDGGEQYF.

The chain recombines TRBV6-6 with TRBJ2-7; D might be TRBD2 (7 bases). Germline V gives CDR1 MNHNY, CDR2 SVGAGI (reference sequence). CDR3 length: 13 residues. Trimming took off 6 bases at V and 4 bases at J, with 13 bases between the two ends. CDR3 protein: CASSWEGEYEQYF. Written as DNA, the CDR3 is TGTGCCAGCAGCTGGGAGGGGGAGTACGAGCAGTACTTC.

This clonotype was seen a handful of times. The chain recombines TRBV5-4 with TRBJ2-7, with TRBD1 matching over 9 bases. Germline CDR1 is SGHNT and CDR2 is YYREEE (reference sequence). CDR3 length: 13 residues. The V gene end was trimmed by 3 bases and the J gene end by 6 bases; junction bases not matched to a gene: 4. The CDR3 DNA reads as TGTGCCAGCAGCTGGGGGGACAGGGCCGAGCAGTACTTC. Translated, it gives CASSWGDRAEQYF.

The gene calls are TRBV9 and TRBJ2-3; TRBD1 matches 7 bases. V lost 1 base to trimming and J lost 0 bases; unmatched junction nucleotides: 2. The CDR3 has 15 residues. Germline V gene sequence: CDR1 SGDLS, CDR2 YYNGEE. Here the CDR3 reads CASSVRDRSTDTQYF. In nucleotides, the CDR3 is TGTGCCAGCAGCGTACGGGACAGAAGCACAGATACGCAGTATTTT.

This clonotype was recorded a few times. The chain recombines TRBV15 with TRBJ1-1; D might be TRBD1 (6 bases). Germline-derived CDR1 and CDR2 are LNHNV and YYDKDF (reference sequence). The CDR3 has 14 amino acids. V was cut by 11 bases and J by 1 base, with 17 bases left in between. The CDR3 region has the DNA TGTGCCGCAAGCTTGAGGGGGGCGAACACTGAAGCTTTCTTT. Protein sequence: CAASLRGANTEAFF.

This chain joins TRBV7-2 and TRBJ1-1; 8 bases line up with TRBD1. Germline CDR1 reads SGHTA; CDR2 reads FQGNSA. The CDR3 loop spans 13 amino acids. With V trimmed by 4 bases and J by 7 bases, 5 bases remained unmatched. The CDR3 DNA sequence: TGTGCCAGCAGCTGGACAGGGTCCCATGAAGCTTTCTTT. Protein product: CASSWTGSHEAFF.

This CDR3 reads CSAQTYEQYF. CDR3 nucleotides: TGCAGTGCGCAGACCTACGAGCAGTACTTC. The gene calls are TRBV20-1 and TRBJ2-7; no definite D call. The germline V gene encodes CDR1 DFQATT and CDR2 SNEGSKA (reference sequence). Trimming removed 6 bases at V and 2 bases at J, with 5 bases between. There are 10 residues in the CDR3.

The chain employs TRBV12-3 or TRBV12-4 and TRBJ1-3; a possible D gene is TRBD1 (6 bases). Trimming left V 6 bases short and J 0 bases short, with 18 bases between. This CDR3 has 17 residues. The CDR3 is CASRPAEQGLSGNTIYF. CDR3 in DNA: TGTGCCAGCAGACCGGCCGAACAGGGTCTCTCTGGAAACACCATATATTTT.

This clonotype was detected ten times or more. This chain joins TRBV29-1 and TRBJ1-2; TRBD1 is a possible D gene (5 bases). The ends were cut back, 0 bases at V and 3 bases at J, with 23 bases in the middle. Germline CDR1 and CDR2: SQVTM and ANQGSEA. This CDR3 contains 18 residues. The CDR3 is CSVEDTYRKGRRDYGYTF. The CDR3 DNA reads TGCAGCGTTGAAGATACTTATCGTAAGGGGCGCAGGGACTATGGCTACACCTTC.

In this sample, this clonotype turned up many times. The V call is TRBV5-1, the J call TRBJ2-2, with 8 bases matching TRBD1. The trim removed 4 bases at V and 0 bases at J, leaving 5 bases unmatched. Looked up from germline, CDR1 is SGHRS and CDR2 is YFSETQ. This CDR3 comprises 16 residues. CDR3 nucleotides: TGCGCCAGCAGCACCGGACAGGGACCGAACACCGGGGAGCTGTTTTTT. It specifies CASSTGQGPNTGELFF.

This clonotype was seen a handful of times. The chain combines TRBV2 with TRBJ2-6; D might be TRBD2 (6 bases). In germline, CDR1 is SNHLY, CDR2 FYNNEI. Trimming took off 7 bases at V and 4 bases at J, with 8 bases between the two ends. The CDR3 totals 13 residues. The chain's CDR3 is CASNREGANVLTF. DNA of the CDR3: TGTGCCAGCAATCGGGAGGGGGCCAACGTCCTGACTTTC.

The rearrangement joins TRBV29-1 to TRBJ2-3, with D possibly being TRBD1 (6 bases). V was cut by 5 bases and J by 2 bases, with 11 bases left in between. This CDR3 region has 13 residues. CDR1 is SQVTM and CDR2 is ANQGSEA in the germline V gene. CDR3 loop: CSVRGQITDTQYF. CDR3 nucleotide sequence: TGCAGCGTTCGGGGACAAATCACAGATACGCAGTATTTT.

The CDR3 coding sequence is TGTGCCAGCAGCGCCCGGACTGGATCCCTTTCCTACGAGCAGTACTTC. Its protein product is CASSARTGSLSYEQYF. The chain combines TRBV9 with TRBJ2-7; possible D gene TRBD2, 5 bases. The CDR3 consists of 16 residues. Trimming took 3 bases from V and 1 from J, leaving 17 bases between them. Germline CDR1 SGDLS, CDR2 YYNGEE.

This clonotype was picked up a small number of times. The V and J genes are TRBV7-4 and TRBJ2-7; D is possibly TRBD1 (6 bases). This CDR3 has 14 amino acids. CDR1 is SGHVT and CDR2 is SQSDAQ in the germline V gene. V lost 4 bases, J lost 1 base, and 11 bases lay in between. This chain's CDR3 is CASSSNRVSYEQYF. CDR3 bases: TGTGCCAGCAGCTCAAACAGGGTTTCCTACGAGCAGTACTTC.

The CDR3 protein is CASSPGLAGTLRQFF. The CDR3, as DNA: TGTGCCAGCAGCCCCGGACTAGCGGGAACCCTCCGGCAGTTCTTC. V and J are TRBV7-2 and TRBJ2-1; 12 nucleotides agree with TRBD2. The CDR3 consists of 15 residues. Germline V gene sequence: CDR1 SGHTA, CDR2 FQGNSA. J lost 12 bases, V lost 5 bases, and 11 bases had no gene match.

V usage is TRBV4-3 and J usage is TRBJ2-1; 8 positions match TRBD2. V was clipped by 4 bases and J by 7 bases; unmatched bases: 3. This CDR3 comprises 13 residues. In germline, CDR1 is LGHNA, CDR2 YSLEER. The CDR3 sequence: CASSRGLVNEQFF. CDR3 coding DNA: TGCGCCAGCAGCCGGGGACTAGTTAATGAGCAGTTCTTC.

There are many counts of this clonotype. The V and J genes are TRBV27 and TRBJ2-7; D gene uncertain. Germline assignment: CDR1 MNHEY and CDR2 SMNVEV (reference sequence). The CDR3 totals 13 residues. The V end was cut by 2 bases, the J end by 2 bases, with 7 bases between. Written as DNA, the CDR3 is TGTGCCAGCAGTTTACGACAAACCTACGAGCAGTACTTC. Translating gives CASSLRQTYEQYF.

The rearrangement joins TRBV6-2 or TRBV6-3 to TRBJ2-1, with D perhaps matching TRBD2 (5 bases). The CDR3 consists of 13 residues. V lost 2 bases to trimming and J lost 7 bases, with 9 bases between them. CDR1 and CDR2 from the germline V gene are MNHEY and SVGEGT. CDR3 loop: CASSYTPGNEQFF. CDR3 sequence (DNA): TGTGCCAGCAGTTACACCCCGGGGAATGAGCAGTTCTTC.

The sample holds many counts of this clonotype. This CDR3 reads CSVAQGLGETQYF. The CDR3 DNA follows: TGCAGCGTTGCACAGGGTCTGGGAGAGACCCAGTACTTC. The chain carries TRBV29-1 and TRBJ2-5; possibly TRBD1 for D (6 bases). From germline, CDR1 is SQVTM and CDR2 ANQGSEA. The CDR3 is 13 residues long. The germline V and J ends were trimmed by 4 bases and 4 bases, with 13 bases remaining between them.

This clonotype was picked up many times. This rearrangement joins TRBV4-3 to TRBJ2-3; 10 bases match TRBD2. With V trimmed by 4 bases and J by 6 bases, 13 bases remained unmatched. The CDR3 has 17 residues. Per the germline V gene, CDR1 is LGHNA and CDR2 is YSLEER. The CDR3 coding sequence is TGCGCCAGCAGCCGCTTAAATAGCGGGGGGCCTTCGGATACGCAGTATTTT. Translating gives CASSRLNSGGPSDTQYF.

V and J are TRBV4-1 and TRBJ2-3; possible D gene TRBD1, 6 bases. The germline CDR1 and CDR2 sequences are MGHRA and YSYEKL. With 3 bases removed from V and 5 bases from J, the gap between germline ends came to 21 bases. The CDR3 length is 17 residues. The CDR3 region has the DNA TGCGCCAGCAGCCACCCCCGGGACACCGAGAGGATAGATACGCAGTATTTT. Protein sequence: CASSHPRDTERIDTQYF.